The 8 T cell receptor beta chains reported below all come from one sample, sequenced in a study of siplizumab effects on memory and regulatory T cells (dated by TCRdb to about 2019). The library was generated by the immunoSEQ multiplex PCR assay. Here the immuneACCESS table is served through TCRdb, limited to in-frame sequences with V and J called. Missing clones are a known gap in these copies; in checked studies unresolved V genes cover under half, and the rest lacks a known reason. Counted in this sample were about 80,000 clones; 95% of them appeared once. The leading ten clones occupy under 20% of the sample. Sample: CD8+ T cells sorted from blood. The receptors shown here come from a human donor in good health.

The V call is TRBV25-1, the J call TRBJ2-1, with D possibly TRBD2 on 5 matching bases. The germline V and J ends were trimmed by 6 bases and 6 bases, with 15 bases remaining between them. The CDR3 totals 14 residues. CDR1 and CDR2 from the germline V gene are MGHDK and SYGVNS. The DNA of the CDR3 is TGTGCCAGCAGATCTAGCTATCTATCCAATGAGCAGTTCTTC. Its translation is CASRSSYLSNEQFF.

The genes are TRBV9 and TRBJ2-7; D remains ambiguous. Trimming stripped 3 bases from V and 0 bases from J, with 7 bases between. From germline, CDR1 is SGDLS and CDR2 YYNGEE. This CDR3 is 13 amino acids long. The CDR3 coding sequence is TGTGCCAGCAGCGCCGGTTACTCCTACGAGCAGTACTTC. Translated: CASSAGYSYEQYF.

The chain couples TRBV28 to TRBJ1-3, with 11 bases aligning to TRBD1. The CDR3 is 15 amino acids. CDR1 and CDR2 (germline): MDHEN, SYDVKM. The V and J ends lost 7 bases and 2 bases, in that order; junction bases with no gene match: 4. The CDR3 nucleotides read TGTGCCAGCACCGTGGACAGGGGGCCTGGAAACACCATATATTTT. Protein sequence: CASTVDRGPGNTIYF. Using reference TRBV28 and TRBJ1-3 for the parts outside the CDR3, the full variable domain is DVKVTQSSRYLVKRTGEKVFLECVQDMDHENMFWYRQDPGLGLRLIYFSYDVKMKEKGDIPEGYSVSREKKERFSLILESASTNQTSMYLCASTVDRGPGNTIYFGEGSWLTVV.

The chain joins TRBV9 to TRBJ2-7; 10 nucleotides agree with TRBD2. The V segment lost 4 bases and the J segment 2 bases; nucleotides outside the gene matches: 3. This CDR3 contains 14 residues. Germline V lookup: CDR1 SGDLS, CDR2 YYNGEE. CDR3 nucleotides: TGTGCCAGCAGCCCTAGCGGGAGAACCTACGAGCAGTACTTC. Protein: CASSPSGRTYEQYF.

The genes are TRBV19 and TRBJ2-3, with TRBD2 matching over 10 bases. The CDR3 totals 15 residues. The V and J ends lost 3 bases and 2 bases, in that order; junction bases with no gene match: 2. Germline values: CDR1 LNHDA, CDR2 SQIVND (reference sequence). CDR3 amino acids: CASSMTSGSTDTQYF. The CDR3 bases are TGTGCCAGTAGTATGACTAGCGGGTCCACAGATACGCAGTATTTT.

The genes are TRBV6-1 and TRBJ2-7; D is unclear. Between the trimmed V and J ends, which lost 0 bases and 1 base, there was a span of 16 bases. The V gene's germline CDR1 is MNHNS and CDR2 SASEGT. This CDR3 has 17 residues. As DNA, the CDR3 is TGTGCCAGCAGTGAAGCTATTTCGAGTTGGGCTTCCTACGAGCAGTACTTC. Encoded protein: CASSEAISSWASYEQYF.

V gene TRBV30 combines with J gene TRBJ1-2; a weak D match, TRBD1 (5 bases). The V and J ends lost 5 bases and 3 bases respectively, with 10 bases between them. The germline gives CDR1 GTSNPN, CDR2 SVGIG (reference sequence). The CDR3 is 12 amino acids. Here the CDR3 DNA reads TGTGCCTGGGGGCAGGGAGACTATGGCTACACCTTC. Protein sequence: CAWGQGDYGYTF.

The chain links TRBV12-5 to TRBJ2-3; D may be TRBD2 (5 bases). The CDR3 has 14 residues. V gave up 3 bases and J gave up 3 bases, with 10 bases separating them. The V gene's germline CDR1 is LGHNT and CDR2 FRNRAP. This CDR3 reads CASGFPEETDTQYF. The CDR3 bases are TGTGCTAGTGGTTTTCCGGAGGAAACAGATACGCAGTATTTT.